This TCR beta chain was recorded in a study of T cell responses to AZD1222 COVID-19 vaccine. Study-level findings and limits: Just six AZD1222 recipients were seropositive at baseline. The donors showed a predominance of white British ancestry and of females, with possible underestimation of clonal diversity. No repertoire was sampled before or during the peak T cell response, only after it. Spike-spanning, vaccine-associated CD4 TCRs were dominant at 160-218 and 743-854.

Per germline, CDR1 SGHTA and CDR2 FQGTGA. The CDR3 covers 17 residues. V was pared by 5 bases and J by 0 bases, with 9 bases of the junction left unmatched. Some clones are missing from TCRdb's copy, which holds only in-frame ones; the method was immunoSEQ multiplex PCR. This repertoire shows some 130,000 clones, more than 75% found once; its top ten account for about 4%. This clone was counted between two and nine times. Its antigen is as yet unknown. This specimen was peripheral blood, taken on day 0 of AZD1222 vaccination. This rearrangement joins TRBV7-3 to TRBJ2-3; 9 bases are shared with TRBD2. The sequence was obtained from an adult in good health. The chain's CDR3 is CASSPHSGGESTDTQYF. DNA for the CDR3: TGTGCCAGCAGCCCTCATAGCGGGGGCGAGAGCACAGATACGCAGTATTTT.